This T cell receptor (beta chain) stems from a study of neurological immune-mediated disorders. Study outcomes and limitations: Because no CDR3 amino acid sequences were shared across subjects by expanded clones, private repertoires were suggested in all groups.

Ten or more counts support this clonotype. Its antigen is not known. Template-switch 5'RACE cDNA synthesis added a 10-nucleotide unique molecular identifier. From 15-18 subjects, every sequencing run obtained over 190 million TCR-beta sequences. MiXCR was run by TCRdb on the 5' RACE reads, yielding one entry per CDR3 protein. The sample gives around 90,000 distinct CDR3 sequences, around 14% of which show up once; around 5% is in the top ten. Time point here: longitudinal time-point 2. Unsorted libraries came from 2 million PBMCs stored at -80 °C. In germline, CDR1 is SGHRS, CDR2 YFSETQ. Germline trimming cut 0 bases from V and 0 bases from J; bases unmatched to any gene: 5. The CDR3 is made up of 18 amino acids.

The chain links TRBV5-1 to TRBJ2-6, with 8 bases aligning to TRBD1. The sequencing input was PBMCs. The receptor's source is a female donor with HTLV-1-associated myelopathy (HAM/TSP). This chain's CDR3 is CASSLAGTGLSGANVLTF. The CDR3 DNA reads TGCGCCAGCAGCTTGGCCGGGACAGGCCTCTCTGGGGCCAACGTCCTGACTTTC. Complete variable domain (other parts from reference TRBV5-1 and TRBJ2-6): KAGVTQTPRYLIKTRGQQVTLSCSPISGHRSVSWYQQTPGQGLQFLFEYFSETQRNKGNFPGRFSGRQFSNSRSEMNVSTLELGDSALYLCASSLAGTGLSGANVLTFGAGSRLTVL.